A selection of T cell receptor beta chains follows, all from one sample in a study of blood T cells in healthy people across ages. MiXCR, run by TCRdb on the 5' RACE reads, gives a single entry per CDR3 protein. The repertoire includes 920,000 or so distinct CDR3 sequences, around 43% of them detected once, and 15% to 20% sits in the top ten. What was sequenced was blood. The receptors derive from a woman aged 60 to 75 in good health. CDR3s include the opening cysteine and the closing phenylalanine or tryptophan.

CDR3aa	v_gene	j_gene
CASNRRIVYNEQFF	TRBV5-6	TRBJ2-1
CASSLAGPQGSEQYF	TRBV11-2	TRBJ2-7
CASSLGRTGSSTDTQYF	TRBV11-2	TRBJ2-3
CSASRLARNTGELFF	TRBV20-1	TRBJ2-2
CASSLASGRALGEQFF	TRBV6-6	TRBJ2-1
CSGEKGEKLFF	TRBV29-1	TRBJ1-4
CASSLSPGRSSYNEQYF	TRBV5-5	NA
CASSPLTGGYGYTF	TRBV27	TRBJ1-2
CASSLGWEPVEAFF	TRBV11-2	TRBJ1-1
CAISEWGQGASSEQYF	TRBV10-3	TRBJ2-7
CASSEEIRNQPQHF	TRBV10-2	TRBJ1-5
CASSVEGGVQDEQYF	TRBV5-1	TRBJ2-7
CASTTDSMGSGANVLTF	TRBV18	TRBJ2-6
CSVGAALASLGETQYF	TRBV29-1	TRBJ2-5
CASREKRGRDEQFF	TRBV27	TRBJ2-1
CASSPLGLAGGISYNEQFF	TRBV7-2	TRBJ2-1
CASSPVGSSYNSPLHF	TRBV27	TRBJ1-6
CASSFSRGTYEQYF	TRBV27	TRBJ2-7
CASSDPSRGYTF	TRBV2	TRBJ1-2
CSATSASRFYERYF	TRBV20-1	TRBJ2-4
CASSSKGGPNEQFF	TRBV7-3	TRBJ2-1
CASSVGTSGTCDTQYF	TRBV12-1	TRBJ2-3
CASSYKGGSPRGEQFF	TRBV6-2/TRBV6-3	TRBJ2-1
CASSVGLAGSYEQYF	TRBV9	TRBJ2-7
CASSLESGPYGYTF	TRBV5-1	TRBJ1-2
CASSERGASGSYEQYF	TRBV2	TRBJ2-7
CASSLRPDQSYNEQFF	TRBV5-1	TRBJ2-1
CASSPPGRSQNIQYF	TRBV7-2	TRBJ2-4
CASSLRPLGTSGKNEQFF	TRBV7-2	TRBJ2-1
CASSLNPTGREKLFF	TRBV5-5	TRBJ1-4
CASSSRQGTNEKLFF	TRBV7-9	TRBJ1-4
CSVYRGSYNEQFF	TRBV29-1	TRBJ2-1
CASSQDSQARYEQYF	TRBV4-3	TRBJ2-7
CASSKRDRAVEQFF	TRBV11-2	NA
CASSPYRGTGNQPQHF	TRBV28	TRBJ1-5
CASSLGEGRYEQYF	TRBV13	TRBJ2-7
CASSLAGGEQFF	TRBV5-1	TRBJ2-1
CASSRGLAGEKAYNEQFF	TRBV4-2	TRBJ2-1
CASSQWGVRNEQFF	TRBV4-1	TRBJ2-1
CASRGQGVRNEQFF	TRBV6-5	TRBJ2-1
CSLRDGRVNEQFF	TRBV29-1	TRBJ2-1
CSVTRGVREQYF	TRBV29-1	TRBJ2-7
CASSIPGQEETQYF	TRBV7-9	TRBJ2-5
CASSFQGRNTDTQYF	TRBV27	TRBJ2-3
CSVEDQWGWSYNEQYF	TRBV29-1	NA
CAISGDSRRSSYNEQFF	TRBV10-3	TRBJ2-1
CSASPSNEQFF	TRBV20-1	TRBJ2-1
CSARGIGTYEQYF	TRBV20-1	TRBJ2-7
CASKRGATRNEQFF	TRBV6-1	TRBJ2-1
CASSFKRSEQFF	TRBV7-8	TRBJ2-1
CASSSVGTYSYEQYF	TRBV7-8	TRBJ2-7
CASSTLPRQGNYGYTF	TRBV12-3/TRBV12-4	TRBJ1-2
CASSEGDRGIWGEKLFF	TRBV6-1	TRBJ1-4
CSAARDKYEQYF	TRBV20-1	TRBJ2-7
CATSSLAGDSTDTQYF	TRBV15	TRBJ2-3